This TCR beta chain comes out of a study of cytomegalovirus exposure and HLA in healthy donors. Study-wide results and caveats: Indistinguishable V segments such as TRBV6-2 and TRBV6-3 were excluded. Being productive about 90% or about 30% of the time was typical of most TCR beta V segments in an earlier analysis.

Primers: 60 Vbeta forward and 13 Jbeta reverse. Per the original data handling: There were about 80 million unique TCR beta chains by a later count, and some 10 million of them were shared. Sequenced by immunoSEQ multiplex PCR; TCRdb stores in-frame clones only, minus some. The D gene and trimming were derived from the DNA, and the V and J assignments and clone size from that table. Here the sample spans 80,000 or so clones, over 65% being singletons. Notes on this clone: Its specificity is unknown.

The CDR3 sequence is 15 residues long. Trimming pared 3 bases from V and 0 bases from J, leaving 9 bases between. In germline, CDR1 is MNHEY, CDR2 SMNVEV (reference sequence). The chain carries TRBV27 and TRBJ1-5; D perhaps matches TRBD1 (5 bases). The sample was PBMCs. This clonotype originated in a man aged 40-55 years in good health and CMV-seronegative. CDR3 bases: TGTGCCAGCAGTTTGACAGTATATAGCAATCAGCCCCAGCATTTT. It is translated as CASSLTVYSNQPQHF.